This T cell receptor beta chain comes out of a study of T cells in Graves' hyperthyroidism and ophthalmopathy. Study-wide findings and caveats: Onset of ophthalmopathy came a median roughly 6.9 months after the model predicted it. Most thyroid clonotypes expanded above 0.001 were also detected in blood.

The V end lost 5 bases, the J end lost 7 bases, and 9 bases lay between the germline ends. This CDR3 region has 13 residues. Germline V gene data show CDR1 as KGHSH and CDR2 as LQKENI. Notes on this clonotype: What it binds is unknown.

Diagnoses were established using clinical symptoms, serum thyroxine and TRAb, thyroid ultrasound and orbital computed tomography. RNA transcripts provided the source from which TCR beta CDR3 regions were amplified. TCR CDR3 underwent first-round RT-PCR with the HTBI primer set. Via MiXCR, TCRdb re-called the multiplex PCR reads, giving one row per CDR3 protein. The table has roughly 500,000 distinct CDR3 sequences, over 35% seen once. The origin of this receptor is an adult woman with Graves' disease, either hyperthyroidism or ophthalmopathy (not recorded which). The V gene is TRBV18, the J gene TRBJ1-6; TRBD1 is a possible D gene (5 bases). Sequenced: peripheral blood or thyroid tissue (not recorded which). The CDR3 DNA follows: TGTGCCAGCTCAGGGACGGAGAATTCACCCCTCCACTTT. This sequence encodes CASSGTENSPLHF.